This T cell receptor (beta chain) emerged from a study of beta chain features in type 1 diabetes. Regarding the study as a whole: When VDJ junctions were examined, type 1 diabetes patients showed fewer insertions and more deletions. There was a moderate but significant shortening of TCRB CDR3s in all four CD4+ subsets of Type 1 diabetes patients.

Notes on this clone: The antigen is not known. At the DNA level, this CDR3 is encoded by other sequences in the same sample as well.

The isolated RNA, all of it, was reverse transcribed, so expressed TCRB transcripts were what got sequenced. Some 3.6 million reads on average were seen across naive, central memory and regulatory T cell samples. Assay used: immunoSEQ multiplex PCR; TCRdb lists only in-frame clones, some missing. The sample yields over 150,000 clones, 6.5% to 8.5% seen once. The clonotype comes from a young man with type 1 diabetes. Sequencing was performed on central memory CD4+ T cells from blood.

CDR3 sequence (DNA): TGTGCCAGCAGTGAGGGACAAGGGACGGACCAGTACTTC. Its protein product is CASSEGQGTDQYF. This chain connects TRBV6-4 to TRBJ2-5, with D perhaps matching TRBD1 (6 bases). The CDR3 runs 13 residues. Germline CDR1 MRHNA, CDR2 SNTAGT. Trimming shortened V by 3 bases and J by 10 bases, and 15 bases separated the two germline ends.